These 19 T cell receptor beta chains were sequenced from one sample in a study of long-term antiretroviral therapy in people with HIV. Version v3.0 of the immunoSEQ assay was performed at survey level. Only in-frame clones appear in the TCRdb table, and some are missing; sequencing was by immunoSEQ multiplex PCR. This repertoire shows approximately 45,000 clones, around nine tenths found once; its top ten account for around 5%. Material: unsorted PBMCs, obtained 0.1 years before starting antiretroviral therapy. These receptors all stem from a woman aged 50 to 60 with HIV.

This chain links TRBV11-2 with TRBJ2-7; 9 bases line up with TRBD1. The CDR3 totals 15 residues. Germline CDR1 is SGHAT and CDR2 is FQNNGV. Trimming at V came to 6 bases and at J to 3 bases, leaving 9 bases not matched to a gene. CDR3 region: CASRETGTGFYEQYF. CDR3 DNA: TGTGCCAGCAGAGAAACCGGGACAGGGTTCTACGAGCAGTACTTC.

The J gene is TRBJ2-5, the V gene TRBV11-2; TRBD2 might be the D (6 bases). The CDR3 has 13 amino acids. Germline lookup yields CDR1 SGHAT and CDR2 FQNNGV. V was trimmed by 1 base and J by 5 bases, leaving 8 bases between them. The CDR3 here is CASSLGRAETQYF. CDR3 DNA sequence: TGTGCCAGCAGCTTAGGGAGGGCCGAGACCCAGTACTTC. The whole variable domain, filled in from reference TRBV11-2 and TRBJ2-5, reads EAGVAQSPRYKIIEKRQSVAFWCNPISGHATLYWYQQILGQGPKLLIQFQNNGVVDDSQLPKDRFSAERLKGVDSTLKIQPAKLEDSAVYLCASSLGRAETQYFGPGTRLLVL.

The chain uses TRBV27 and TRBJ2-1; weak D call: TRBD2 (6 bases). The CDR3 runs to 14 residues. V shed 7 bases and J shed 8 bases, with 18 bases lying between them. In germline, CDR1 is MNHEY, CDR2 SMNVEV (reference sequence). This CDR3 reads CASKLALVSDEQFF. CDR3 sequence (DNA): TGTGCCAGCAAACTAGCCCTAGTTAGCGATGAGCAGTTCTTC.

Here the CDR3 reads CASRRDRGGYTF. CDR3 nucleotide sequence: TGTGCCAGTAGGCGGGACAGGGGTGGCTACACCTTC. The chain links TRBV19 to TRBJ1-2, with 10 bases fitting TRBD1. J lost 7 bases, V lost 6 bases, and 2 bases had no gene match. Germline V gene data show CDR1 as LNHDA and CDR2 as SQIVND (reference sequence). This CDR3 has 12 amino acids.

On this clone: This specimen includes other DNA sequences encoding the same CDR3. This chain links TRBV7-9 with TRBJ1-4; D gene unclear. CDR3 size: 15 residues. Deletions cut 1 base from V and 0 bases from J, with 6 bases between. Looked up from germline, CDR1 is SEHNR and CDR2 is FQNEAQ (reference sequence). The CDR3 is CASSLGAATNEKLFF. CDR3 sequence (DNA): TGTGCCAGCAGCTTAGGGGCGGCAACTAATGAAAAACTGTTTTTT.

This chain links TRBV5-1 with TRBJ2-3; the D call may be TRBD1 or TRBD2 (5 bases each). The V and J ends lost 0 bases and 0 bases respectively, with 8 bases between them. The length of the CDR3 is 15 residues. Germline V gene data show CDR1 as SGHRS and CDR2 as YFSETQ. The CDR3 region is CASSLGGVSTDTQYF. The CDR3, as DNA: TGCGCCAGCAGCTTGGGAGGGGTTAGCACAGATACGCAGTATTTT.

The chain has TRBV7-8 and TRBJ1-2; 7 bases are a match to TRBD1. The J segment lost 4 bases and the V segment lost 4 bases, leaving 15 bases of the junction unmatched. This CDR3 spans 17 amino acids. The germline gives CDR1 SGHVS, CDR2 FQNEAQ. The CDR3 region is CASSYTGTVSKGYGYTF. The CDR3 region has the DNA TGTGCCAGCAGCTATACCGGGACAGTCAGTAAGGGCTATGGCTACACCTTC.

V is TRBV5-6 and J is TRBJ2-5, with 7 bases matching TRBD1. The CDR3 sequence is 17 residues long. The V segment lost 2 bases and the J segment 1 base; nucleotides outside the gene matches: 11. Germline V gives CDR1 SGHDT, CDR2 YYEEEE. The CDR3 DNA sequence: TGTGCCAGCAGCTTTTTGGAGACAGGGCGTTTCCAAGAGACCCAGTACTTC. Translation: CASSFLETGRFQETQYF. The full variable domain, in which reference TRBV5-6 and TRBJ2-5 provide the parts outside the CDR3, is DAGVTQSPTHLIKTRGQQVTLRCSPKSGHDTVSWYQQALGQGPQFIFQYYEEEERQRGNFPDRFSGHQFPNYSSELNVNALLLGDSALYLCASSFLETGRFQETQYFGPGTRLLVL.

CDR3 protein: CASSQKIFSSYNSPLHF. The CDR3 nucleotides are TGCGCCAGCAGTCAAAAAATATTTAGCTCCTATAATTCACCCCTCCACTTT. The gene calls are TRBV23-1 and TRBJ1-6; D remains unclear. TRBV23-1 belongs to the ORF category, with a function that is uncertain. CDR3 length equals 17 residues. V lost 2 bases and J 0 bases, leaving 11 bases between the germline ends.

Note on this clone: At one end the junction does not follow the germline gene, possibly because of a read error. This chain joins TRBV27 and TRBJ1-4; D call uncertain. CDR1 MNHEY and CDR2 SMNVEV come from the germline V gene (reference sequence). The CDR3 covers 15 residues. CDR3 region: CASSPGLTTNEELFF. Written as DNA, the CDR3 is TGTGCCAGCAGTCCCGGGTTAACAACTAATGAAGAACTGTTTTTT. The whole variable domain, remainder taken from reference TRBV27 and TRBJ1-4, is EAQVTQNPRYLITVTGKKLTVTCSQNMNHEYMSWYRQDPGLGLRQIYYSMNVEVTDKGDVPEGYKVSRKEKRNFPLILESPSPNQTSLYFCASSPGLTTNEELFFGSGTQLSVL.

The chain uses TRBV5-6 and TRBJ1-2; D is uncertain. CDR1 is SGHDT, CDR2 YYEEEE, per germline. The CDR3 spans 15 residues. V gave up 4 bases and J gave up 1 base, with 14 bases separating them. The CDR3 loop reads CASSPLGRVNYGYTF. The CDR3 nucleotides are TGTGCCAGCAGCCCTCTTGGACGGGTTAACTATGGCTACACCTTC. Filled out from reference TRBV5-6 and TRBJ1-2, the complete variable domain reads DAGVTQSPTHLIKTRGQQVTLRCSPKSGHDTVSWYQQALGQGPQFIFQYYEEEERQRGNFPDRFSGHQFPNYSSELNVNALLLGDSALYLCASSPLGRVNYGYTFGSGTRLTVV.

The chain uses TRBV7-2 and TRBJ2-7, with 16 nucleotides matching TRBD2. The CDR3 is 17 residues long. V trimming: 4 bases; J trimming: 5 bases; junction bases outside the gene matches: 8. CDR1 is SGHTA, CDR2 FQGNSA, per germline. CDR3 nucleotide sequence: TGTGCCAGCAGCTGGGGACTAGCGGGGGGGCGTGGGGACGAGCAGTACTTC. It is translated as CASSWGLAGGRGDEQYF.

This chain links TRBV10-3 with TRBJ2-1, with D possibly being TRBD2 (6 bases). Trimming pared 6 bases from V and 8 bases from J, leaving 14 bases between. Germline-derived CDR1 and CDR2 are ENHRY and SYGVKD. The CDR3 has 13 residues. The CDR3 here is CAISNPGVYEQFF. Written as DNA, the CDR3 is TGTGCCATCAGCAACCCGGGGGTCTATGAGCAGTTCTTC.

J is TRBJ2-5 and V is TRBV7-3; D is unresolved. CDR1 is SGHTA, CDR2 FQGTGA, per germline. Trimming pared 3 bases from V and 4 bases from J, leaving 9 bases between. CDR3 length: 13 residues. The CDR3 sequence is CASSFGQGETQYF. The CDR3 DNA sequence: TGTGCCAGCAGCTTTGGCCAAGGAGAGACCCAGTACTTC.

The chain recombines TRBV2 with TRBJ2-7; D ambiguous. This CDR3 comprises 11 residues. Germline V gene data show CDR1 as SNHLY and CDR2 as FYNNEI. The ends were cut back, 3 bases at V and 7 bases at J, with 7 bases in the middle. CDR3 loop: CASSEEREQYF. The CDR3 DNA follows: TGTGCCAGCAGTGAGGAGAGGGAGCAGTACTTC.

This sequence joins TRBV30 and TRBJ2-5; D is unresolved. Germline CDR1 reads GTSNPN; CDR2 reads SVGIG (reference sequence). Between the trimmed V and J ends, which lost 0 bases and 5 bases, there was a span of 10 bases. The CDR3 totals 13 residues. CDR3 DNA sequence: TGTGCCTGGAGTGTAAAGGGATGGGAGACCCAGTACTTC. Encoded protein: CAWSVKGWETQYF.

This clone has just one count. The gene calls are TRBV5-4 and TRBJ2-3; D call uncertain. Trimming shortened V by 0 bases and J by 2 bases, and 7 bases separated the two germline ends. In germline, CDR1 is SGHNT, CDR2 YYREEE (reference sequence). This CDR3 has 14 residues. CDR3 nucleotide sequence: TGTGCCAGCAGCTTGGAGTCAAACACAGATACGCAGTATTTT. Translating gives CASSLESNTDTQYF.

In its sample, this clone was seen once. The CDR3, as DNA: TGCGCCAGCAGCCAAGTGGTCGGGGGACAGCAGGGCTACACCTTC. Amino acids: CASSQVVGGQQGYTF. J is TRBJ1-2 and V is TRBV4-3; 7 bases map to TRBD1. CDR3 length equals 15 residues. Trimming took 1 base from V and 8 from J; bases not matched to a gene: 10. CDR1 LGHNA and CDR2 YSLEER come from the germline V gene.

This clone was seen a handful of times. The genes are TRBV4-1 and TRBJ1-4, with D hard to call. CDR1 MGHRA and CDR2 YSYEKL come from the germline V gene. With 0 bases removed from V and 3 bases from J, the gap between germline ends came to 23 bases. The CDR3 loop spans 20 amino acids. Written as DNA, the CDR3 is TGCGCCAGCAGCCAAGATATGATTCGCAGCGTACTGGCGGCTAATGAAAAACTGTTTTTT. This translates into CASSQDMIRSVLAANEKLFF.